This TCR beta chain was profiled in a study of T cell repertoires in cytomegalovirus infection. The CDR3 has 13 amino acids. Deletions cut 4 bases from V and 8 bases from J, with 12 bases between. Germline lookup yields CDR1 LNHDA and CDR2 SQIVND (reference sequence). This clonotype showed up just a few times. Its antigen is as yet unknown. TCRdb independently ran MiXCR on the reads; one entry per CDR3 protein. The data contain 640,000 or so distinct CDR3 sequences, around 32% of them seen just once; the ten biggest clones take up about 20%. This receptor was obtained from a human donor in good health (CMV status not recorded). Some clones in this sample may be carry-over from other donors' samples. The source material was cultured PBMCs, sampled from culture after CMV antigen stimulation. The chain has TRBV19 and TRBJ2-1; TRBD1 might be the D (6 bases). The CDR3 nucleotides read TGTGCCAGTAGTAGTAGGACAGCCGATGAGCAGTTCTTC. It specifies CASSSRTADEQFF.